The entry that follows covers one TCR beta chain sequence. The antigen is not known. Time point here: newly diagnosed GD, antithyroid drugs for less than 3 months. Generation of the TCR library employed RNA extracted from PBMCs. To make TCR beta libraries, researchers used iRepertoire HTBI primers and Arm-PCR of CDR3 regions. TCRdb passed the multiplex PCR reads through MiXCR, listing each CDR3 protein once. The sample contains 550,000 to 700,000 distinct CDR3 sequences, about 16% of which appear only once. This record comes from a study of regulatory T cells in long-lasting Graves disease. The overall study: Freshly diagnosed Graves' patients had used antithyroid drugs for under 3 months. Study-wide results and limits: Persistent cases of Graves' showed reduced TCR diversity relative to newly diagnosed patients. Favored usage of TRBV28, TRBJ1-2 and TRBJ2-5 was recorded in persistent disease.

CDR1 and CDR2 from the germline V gene are DFQATT and SNEGSKA (reference sequence). V was clipped by 0 bases and J by 3 bases, with 28 bases between them. CDR3 size: 20 residues. This same sample was also part of a study on T cells in Graves' hyperthyroidism and ophthalmopathy. As reported in that work: The study excluded patients with uncontrolled infection, other autoimmune disease, pregnancy or lactation.

The receptor's source is a man younger than 35 with Graves disease. Specimen: peripheral blood mononuclear cells (PBMCs), collected at new diagnosis, from a patient treated with antithyroid drugs. The chain combines TRBV20-1 with TRBJ2-3; maybe TRBD2 (5 bases). The CDR3, as DNA: TGCAGTGCTAGAGATAGTAAGACCGAGACCCGACTAAGAGGGACAGATACGCAGTATTTT. Amino acid sequence: CSARDSKTETRLRGTDTQYF.